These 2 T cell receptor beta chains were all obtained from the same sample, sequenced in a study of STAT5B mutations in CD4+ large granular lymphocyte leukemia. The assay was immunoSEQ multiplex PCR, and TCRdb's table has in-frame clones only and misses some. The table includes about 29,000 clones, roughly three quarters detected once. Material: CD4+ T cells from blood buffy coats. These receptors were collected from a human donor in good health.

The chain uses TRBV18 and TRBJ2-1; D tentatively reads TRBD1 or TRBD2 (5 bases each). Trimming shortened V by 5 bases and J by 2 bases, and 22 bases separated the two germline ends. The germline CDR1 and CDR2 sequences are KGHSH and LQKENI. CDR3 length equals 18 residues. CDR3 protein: CASSKTPATGATYNEQFF. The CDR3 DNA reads TGTGCCAGCTCAAAAACACCCGCCACCGGGGCGACCTACAATGAGCAGTTCTTC. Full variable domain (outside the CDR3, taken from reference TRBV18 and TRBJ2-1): NAGVMQNPRHLVRRRGQEARLRCSPMKGHSHVYWYRQLPEEGLKFMVYLQKENIIDESGMPKERFSAEFPKEGPSILRIQQVVRGDSAAYFCASSKTPATGATYNEQFFGPGTRLTVL.

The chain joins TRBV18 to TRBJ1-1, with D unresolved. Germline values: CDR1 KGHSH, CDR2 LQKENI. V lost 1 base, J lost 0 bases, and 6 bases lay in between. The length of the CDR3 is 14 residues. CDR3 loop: CASSPQVVNTEAFF. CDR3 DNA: TGTGCCAGCTCACCACAGGTTGTGAACACTGAAGCTTTCTTT.